This T cell receptor beta chain was captured by sequencing in a study of blood T cells in healthy people across ages. About this clonotype itself: The antigen remains unidentified.

Points from the study as a whole: Greater diversity and more naive CD4+ cells were seen in long-lived donors than in aged donors. Estimated diversity across one million T cells was deemed an underestimate.

The CDR3 contains 16 residues. V gave up 5 bases and J gave up 5 bases; unmatched junction bases: 13. Germline CDR1 is SEHNR and CDR2 is FQNEAQ (reference sequence). It was with a sample-barcoded 5' primer and a J-beta primer mix that a second PCR of roughly 6 to 12 cycles was run. Each cDNA molecule was tagged by a template-switch adaptor with 12 random nucleotides. TCRdb processed the 5' RACE reads anew with MiXCR; each CDR3 protein has one entry. The repertoire holds fewer than 700,000 distinct CDR3 sequences, with around half as singletons. The sample taken for sequencing was blood. The receptor was derived from an elderly man in good health. J is TRBJ2-5 and V is TRBV7-9; 8 bases align to TRBD2. The CDR3 DNA sequence: TGTGCCAGCAGCCCTCGGAGAAGCGGGAGATTTGAGACCCAGTACTTC. Encoded protein: CASSPRRSGRFETQYF.